What follows are 21 T cell receptor beta chains derived from one specimen sequenced in a study of identical twins. TCRdb re-called the 5' RACE reads through MiXCR, storing one row per CDR3 protein. The top ten hold around 1.6% of the sample, which has hundreds of thousands of distinct CDR3 sequences, 9% to 15% seen once. This sample was shared with a second study, whose subject was yellow fever vaccine responses in identical twins.

The sequenced sample was PBMCs. The source is a woman aged 18-29 years in good health.

This rearrangement joins TRBV21-1 to TRBJ1-4. TRBV21-1 has pseudogene status. This CDR3 spans 14 amino acids. The CDR3 loop reads CASASQATNEKLFF. The CDR3 DNA reads TGTGCCAGCGCCTCACAGGCAACTAATGAAAAACTGTTTTTT.

The chain carries TRBV6-1 and TRBJ1-2, with TRBD1 matching over 7 bases. CDR1 and CDR2 (germline): MNHNS, SASEGT. This CDR3 region has 14 residues. The V gene end was trimmed by 11 bases and the J gene end by 2 bases; junction bases not matched to a gene: 11. The chain's CDR3 is CACDWTGVNYGYTF. The CDR3 coding sequence is TGTGCCTGCGATTGGACAGGAGTCAACTATGGCTACACCTTC.

This chain links TRBV4-1 with TRBJ2-2, with no clear D. Germline-derived CDR1 and CDR2 are MGHRA and YSYEKL. CDR3 size: 15 residues. V lost 2 bases, J lost 6 bases, and 13 bases lay in between. This chain's CDR3 is CASSQSSQLPGELFF. The CDR3 region has the DNA TGCGCCAGCAGCCAATCCTCACAACTTCCCGGGGAGCTGTTTTTT.

Ten or more counts support this clonotype. This sequence joins TRBV20-1 and TRBJ2-1; maybe TRBD2 (5 bases). In germline, CDR1 is DFQATT, CDR2 SNEGSKA (reference sequence). Deletions cut 2 bases from V and 0 bases from J, with 5 bases between. The CDR3 has 13 residues. CDR3 in DNA: TGCAGTGCTAGAACTAGCTCCTACAATGAGCAGTTCTTC. Translation gives CSARTSSYNEQFF.

This clonotype was seen at least ten times. The gene calls are TRBV3-1 and TRBJ2-7, with 8 bases identical to TRBD2. This CDR3 is 16 amino acids long. Germline V gene data show CDR1 as LGHDT and CDR2 as YNNKEL (reference sequence). With 1 base clipped from V and 1 base from J, the junction kept 6 bases outside the gene matches. CDR3 amino acids: CASSQAGTSGSYEQYF. The CDR3 nucleotides read TGTGCCAGCAGCCAAGCAGGAACTAGCGGATCCTACGAGCAGTACTTC.

This clonotype was observed a handful of times. This chain joins TRBV29-1 and TRBJ2-1; D is uncertain. Trimming cost V 3 bases and J 9 bases, with 12 bases left between them. Germline CDR1 and CDR2: SQVTM and ANQGSEA. The CDR3 runs 12 residues. CDR3 nucleotides: TGCAGCGTTGACCCCGGTAAGGTTGAGCAGTTCTTC. Translation: CSVDPGKVEQFF.

The V call is TRBV5-6, the J call TRBJ1-5; D unresolved. Germline V CDR1 and CDR2: SGHDT, YYEEEE. CDR3 length: 12 amino acids. V lost 0 bases and J 5 bases, leaving 3 bases between the germline ends. DNA of the CDR3: TGTGCCAGCAGCTTGGGCCATCAGCCCCAGCATTTT. The encoded protein is CASSLGHQPQHF.

The chain joins TRBV6-5 to TRBJ1-1; TRBD1 might be the D (5 bases). In germline, CDR1 is MNHEY, CDR2 SVGAGI. V dropped 4 bases and J dropped 1 base, with 13 bases sitting between them. This CDR3 is built from 15 residues. In DNA form, the CDR3 reads TGTGCCAGCAGTTTCAAGGGGCGCTCGAACACTGAAGCTTTCTTT. Its protein product is CASSFKGRSNTEAFF.

This clonotype was counted at least ten times. The chain uses TRBV2 and TRBJ2-1; 12 nucleotides align to TRBD2. V dropped 4 bases and J dropped 4; count of bases not matched to a gene: 2. This CDR3 has 15 amino acids. Germline CDR1 reads SNHLY; CDR2 reads FYNNEI. Here the CDR3 DNA reads TGTGCCAGCAGTGGGACTAGCGGGGTTTACAATGAGCAGTTCTTC. Its translation: CASSGTSGVYNEQFF.

This clonotype has a handful of counts. An end of the junction differs from the germline gene, which may be a read error. The rearrangement joins TRBV10-2 to TRBJ1-1; perhaps TRBD1 as D (5 bases). The CDR3 length is 13 residues. The germline CDR1 and CDR2 sequences are WSHSY and SAAADI. Here the CDR3 reads CASSEGGNAEAFF. CDR3 in DNA: TGCGCCAGCAGTGAGGGGGGGAACGCTGAAGCTTTCTTT.

V gene TRBV6-1 combines with J gene TRBJ1-4; tentatively, D is TRBD1 (5 bases). Germline V gene data show CDR1 as MNHNS and CDR2 as SASEGT. V lost 5 bases and J lost 6, with 16 bases in between. The CDR3 runs 15 residues. The CDR3, as DNA: TGTGCCAGCAGTACCCTCCGGGGCGGTGATGAAAAACTGTTTTTT. This codes for CASSTLRGGDEKLFF.

In DNA form, the CDR3 reads TGCAGTGCTACCCGGGCTAGCGGGAGAACAGATACGCAGTATTTT. This translates into CSATRASGRTDTQYF. The chain employs TRBV20-1 and TRBJ2-3; 10 nucleotides match TRBD2. The V and J ends lost 4 bases and 3 bases, in that order; junction bases with no gene match: 7. The CDR3 extends over 15 amino acids. Germline V gene lookup returns CDR1 DFQATT and CDR2 SNEGSKA (reference sequence).

This clonotype was seen a handful of times. The chain recombines TRBV7-3 with TRBJ2-1, with 8 bases that match TRBD2. V dropped 3 bases and J dropped 0; count of bases not matched to a gene: 1. CDR3 length: 15 residues. Germline assignment: CDR1 SGHTA and CDR2 FQGTGA. The chain's CDR3 is CASSFSGISYNEQFF. As DNA, the CDR3 is TGTGCCAGCAGCTTTAGCGGGATCTCCTACAATGAGCAGTTCTTC.

The chain links TRBV12-5 to TRBJ2-3; D gene ambiguous. The CDR3 sequence is 14 residues long. The germline CDR1 and CDR2 sequences are LGHNT and FRNRAP. The V and J ends lost 2 bases and 3 bases respectively, with 9 bases between them. CDR3 region: CASGLIRGTDTQYF. CDR3 coding DNA: TGTGCTAGTGGTTTGATCCGAGGAACAGATACGCAGTATTTT.

This clonotype showed up many times. The chain links TRBV28 to TRBJ2-1, with 11 nucleotides matching TRBD2. The length of the CDR3 is 16 residues. With 1 base clipped from V and 7 bases from J, the junction kept 6 bases outside the gene matches. Germline CDR1 MDHEN, CDR2 SYDVKM. The CDR3 sequence is CASSLFSGGARNEQFF. The CDR3 DNA reads as TGTGCCAGCAGTTTATTTAGCGGGGGGGCACGGAATGAGCAGTTCTTC.

This clonotype was picked up one time. The chain links TRBV14 to TRBJ2-1, with TRBD2 matching over 9 bases. V was clipped by 1 base and J by 9 bases; unmatched bases: 7. The CDR3 covers 15 residues. Germline V lookup: CDR1 SGHDN, CDR2 FVKESK. CDR3 protein: CASSQVLAGLSEQFF. The CDR3 DNA reads as TGTGCCAGCAGCCAAGTCCTAGCGGGACTCAGTGAGCAGTTCTTC.

At least ten counts were recorded for this clonotype. V usage is TRBV9 and J usage is TRBJ2-1; 15 nucleotides agree with TRBD2. With 5 bases clipped from V and 0 bases from J, the junction kept 9 bases outside the gene matches. CDR1 and CDR2 (germline): SGDLS, YYNGEE. CDR3 length: 19 residues. The CDR3 reads CASSSPGLAGGLSYNEQFF. The CDR3 DNA is TGTGCCAGCAGTTCTCCGGGACTAGCGGGAGGTCTCTCCTACAATGAGCAGTTCTTC. The variable domain in full, completed from reference TRBV9 and TRBJ2-1, reads DSGVTQTPKHLITATGQRVTLRCSPRSGDLSVYWYQQSLDQGLQFLIQYYNGEERAKGNILERFSAQQFPDLHSELNLSSLELGDSALYFCASSSPGLAGGLSYNEQFFGPGTRLTVL.

This clonotype has only a few counts. The V gene is TRBV5-1, the J gene TRBJ2-5; the D is unclear. Trimming removed 3 bases at V and 0 bases at J, with 15 bases between. The germline V gene has CDR1 SGHRS and CDR2 YFSETQ. This CDR3 has 16 amino acids. CDR3 sequence reads: CASSSTTFPNQETQYF. The CDR3 nucleotides are TGCGCCAGCAGCTCCACTACATTCCCAAACCAAGAGACCCAGTACTTC.

CDR3 sequence: CAVVAREGGNEQFF. The CDR3 DNA is TGTGCCGTCGTTGCGCGGGAGGGGGGAAATGAGCAGTTCTTC. The chain couples TRBV2 to TRBJ2-1; 9 nucleotides match TRBD2. J was trimmed by 7 bases and V by 11 bases; bases with no gene match: 12. The CDR3 loop spans 14 amino acids. The germline V gene has CDR1 SNHLY and CDR2 FYNNEI.

This clonotype has ten or more counts. The chain recombines TRBV10-3 with TRBJ1-5; weak D call: TRBD1 (6 bases). Germline V CDR1 and CDR2: ENHRY, SYGVKD. The CDR3 sequence is 14 residues long. Trimming cost V 2 bases and J 7 bases, with 12 bases left between them. The CDR3, as DNA: TGTGCCATCAGTGAGGTACAGGGCTGGCAGCCCCAGCATTTT. Protein sequence: CAISEVQGWQPQHF.

The chain couples TRBV12-5 to TRBJ2-1; 11 bases are shared with TRBD2. Trimming removed 5 bases from V and 0 bases from J; junction bases left unmatched: 6. CDR3 length: 17 amino acids. Germline loops: CDR1 LGHNT, CDR2 FRNRAP. CDR3 residues: CASGRQTSGSSYNEQFF. CDR3 bases: TGTGCTAGTGGTCGACAAACTAGCGGGAGCTCCTACAATGAGCAGTTCTTC.